These 27 T cell receptor beta chains originate from one sample sequenced in a study of blood T cells in healthy people across ages. Sample-barcoded 5' priming and a J-beta primer mix drove a second PCR of roughly 6 to 12 cycles. TCRdb recomputed calls from the 5' RACE reads with MiXCR, one row per CDR3 protein. The sample shows around 900,000 distinct CDR3 sequences, approximately 50% of them seen only once. The source material was blood. The receptors here all came from a woman aged 55-69 years in good health.

This clonotype was detected a few times. The chain joins TRBV27 to TRBJ2-1; D is undetermined. The germline gives CDR1 MNHEY, CDR2 SMNVEV (reference sequence). This CDR3 region has 11 residues. V was trimmed by 10 bases and J by 6 bases, leaving 10 bases between them. DNA of the CDR3: TGTGCCATCCCCTTCGGCAATGAGCAGTTCTTC. It yields the protein CAIPFGNEQFF.

In its sample, this clonotype was seen a few times. This rearrangement joins TRBV28 to TRBJ1-5; D gene unclear. Germline lookup yields CDR1 MDHEN and CDR2 SYDVKM. V lost 8 bases to trimming and J lost 2 bases, with 13 bases between them. The CDR3 totals 14 residues. The CDR3 DNA reads TGTGCCAGCGGCCTGAACGGTGGCAATCAGCCCCAGCATTTT. This gives the protein CASGLNGGNQPQHF.

This chain uses TRBV5-1 with TRBJ2-7; 8 nucleotides agree with TRBD1. With V trimmed by 0 bases and J by 7 bases, 9 bases remained unmatched. The CDR3 has 15 residues. In germline, CDR1 is SGHRS, CDR2 YFSETQ. The CDR3, as DNA: TGCGCCAGCAGCTTGGCCTTAGGACAGGGTGGGGAGCAGTACTTC. Translating gives CASSLALGQGGEQYF.

This sequence joins TRBV12-5 and TRBJ2-5; maybe TRBD1 (6 bases). V lost 0 bases, J lost 4 bases, and 15 bases lay in between. The CDR3 runs to 16 residues. Germline assignment: CDR1 LGHNT and CDR2 FRNRAP. DNA for the CDR3: TGTGCTAGTGGTTTGGTCATTACTGGGGGCCTAGAGACCCAGTACTTC. Translated: CASGLVITGGLETQYF.

This chain uses TRBV6-5 with TRBJ1-6; D is ambiguous. Trimming took off 5 bases at V and 9 bases at J, with 14 bases between the two ends. Germline lookup yields CDR1 MNHEY and CDR2 SVGAGI. This CDR3 has 14 residues. CDR3 sequence (DNA): TGTGCCAGCAGTGGACGGCAATTGACTTCACCCCTCCACTTT. This sequence encodes CASSGRQLTSPLHF.

The CDR3 reads CASSPEGGGYGRGQFF. CDR3 DNA: TGTGCCAGCAGCCCGGAGGGGGGCGGATACGGTAGGGGGCAGTTCTTC. The genes are TRBV7-2 and TRBJ2-1; tentatively, D is TRBD1 or TRBD2 (6 bases each). Germline lookup yields CDR1 SGHTA and CDR2 FQGNSA. This CDR3 contains 16 residues. The V and J ends lost 5 bases and 12 bases respectively, with 26 bases between them. Using reference TRBV7-2 and TRBJ2-1 for the parts outside the CDR3, the full variable domain is GAGVSQSPSNKVTEKGKDVELRCDPISGHTALYWYRQSLGQGLEFLIYFQGNSAPDKSGLPSDRFSAERTGGSVSTLTIQRTQQEDSAVYLCASSPEGGGYGRGQFFGPGTRLTVL.

V usage is TRBV5-6 and J usage is TRBJ2-3; 12 positions match TRBD2. V shed 7 bases and J 0 bases; nucleotides not matched to a gene: 15. The CDR3 extends over 19 amino acids. Germline V gene sequence: CDR1 SGHDT, CDR2 YYEEEE. CDR3 amino acids: CASRWWTSGTIYSTDTQYF. The CDR3 DNA reads as TGTGCCAGCCGATGGTGGACTAGCGGGACTATCTATAGCACAGATACGCAGTATTTT.

The J gene is TRBJ2-3, the V gene TRBV7-9; the match to TRBD2 covers 8 bases. Losses at the gene ends were 4 bases for V and 1 base for J; bases not matched to a gene: 4. This CDR3 spans 15 amino acids. Germline CDR1 and CDR2: SEHNR and FQNEAQ (reference sequence). The CDR3 loop reads CASSSIAGRTDTQYF. The CDR3 nucleotides read TGTGCCAGCAGCTCCATAGCGGGACGCACAGATACGCAGTATTTT.

This clonotype was recorded a few times. V is TRBV5-1 and J is TRBJ2-5; D perhaps matches TRBD2 (6 bases). V lost 0 bases and J lost 2, with 8 bases in between. Per the germline V gene, CDR1 is SGHRS and CDR2 is YFSETQ. The CDR3 spans 14 residues. DNA of the CDR3: TGCGCCAGCAGCTTGGTTAGCGGACAAGAGACCCAGTACTTC. It specifies CASSLVSGQETQYF.

This clonotype was observed a few times. The rearrangement joins TRBV6-2 or TRBV6-3 to TRBJ2-4; perhaps D is TRBD1 or TRBD2 (5 bases each). V gave up 6 bases and J gave up 0 bases, with 12 bases separating them. Germline V gene sequence: CDR1 MNHEY, CDR2 SVGEGT. CDR3 length equals 15 residues. The CDR3 region has the DNA TGTGCCAGCAGCACCCGGGACCAAGCCAAAAACATTCAGTACTTC. It yields the protein CASSTRDQAKNIQYF.

The chain has TRBV12-3 or TRBV12-4 and TRBJ2-4; D call uncertain. Trimming took off 2 bases at V and 1 base at J, with 12 bases between the two ends. This CDR3 has 16 residues. CDR3 sequence: CASSLTQTQAKNIQYF. DNA of the CDR3: TGTGCCAGCAGTTTAACCCAGACTCAGGCCAAAAACATTCAGTACTTC.

The chain combines TRBV28 with TRBJ1-5; 10 bases are shared with TRBD1. This CDR3 comprises 16 residues. V was clipped by 5 bases and J by 7 bases; unmatched bases: 11. Germline loops: CDR1 MDHEN, CDR2 SYDVKM. The DNA of the CDR3 is TGTGCCAGCAGTACGCGGACAGGGGGATCATACCAGCCCCAGCATTTT. This codes for CASSTRTGGSYQPQHF.

The chain has TRBV10-3 and TRBJ2-7; 11 nucleotides match TRBD2. In germline, CDR1 is ENHRY, CDR2 SYGVKD. V trimming: 2 bases; J trimming: 2 bases; junction bases outside the gene matches: 5. This CDR3 spans 16 amino acids. CDR3 amino acids: CAISEVGSGGAYEQYF. The CDR3 DNA reads as TGTGCCATCAGTGAGGTCGGTAGCGGGGGGGCCTACGAGCAGTACTTC.

This sequence joins TRBV5-1 and TRBJ2-4; D might be TRBD2 (6 bases). Germline V gene data show CDR1 as SGHRS and CDR2 as YFSETQ. V was shortened by 4 bases and J by 7 bases, with 12 bases between the two germline ends. The CDR3 runs to 13 residues. The CDR3 DNA sequence: TGCGCCAGCAGCGCGAGTGCGGGGAACATTCAGTACTTC. The encoded protein is CASSASAGNIQYF.

The genes are TRBV20-1 and TRBJ2-7; no clear D. The J call is in doubt because the DNA end fits TRBJ2-5 better. CDR3 length: 11 residues. Germline V gene lookup returns CDR1 DFQATT and CDR2 SNEGSKA (reference sequence). The CDR3 DNA sequence: TGCAGTGCCGCCGCTTGGGAGACCCAGTACTTC. Its protein is CSAAAWETQYF.

This clonotype was recorded at least ten times. The chain combines TRBV5-6 with TRBJ1-2, with a weak D call TRBD1 (6 bases). The CDR3 runs to 14 residues. The germline gives CDR1 SGHDT, CDR2 YYEEEE. Between the trimmed V and J ends, which lost 5 bases and 3 bases, there was a span of 14 bases. CDR3 DNA: TGTGCCAGCAGTCGGGACAAGCGGGACTATGGCTACACCTTC. Protein sequence: CASSRDKRDYGYTF.

This rearrangement joins TRBV7-2 to TRBJ2-3; D not resolved. There are 15 residues in the CDR3. Germline values: CDR1 SGHTA, CDR2 FQGNSA. The ends were cut back, 0 bases at V and 2 bases at J, with 9 bases in the middle. This CDR3 is CASSLAGIVTDTQYF. The CDR3 nucleotides read TGTGCCAGCAGCTTAGCGGGGATTGTCACAGATACGCAGTATTTT.

To note about this clonotype: The CDR3 does not close with the conserved phenylalanine or tryptophan, likely indicating a read error. The chain combines TRBV20-1 with TRBJ2-1; TRBD2 aligns across 7 bases. Per the germline V gene, CDR1 is DFQATT and CDR2 is SNEGSKA (reference sequence). The junction had 8 bases not matched to a gene; V was cut back by 6 bases and J by 0 bases. The CDR3 consists of 15 residues. The CDR3 region has the DNA TGCAGTGCAAAAAGCGGGGCTAGCTCCTACAATGAGCAGTTCATC. Translating gives CSAKSGASSYNEQFI.

The rearrangement uses TRBV7-9 and TRBJ2-1; 12 nucleotides agree with TRBD2. With V trimmed by 3 bases and J by 0 bases, 6 bases remained unmatched. The V gene's germline CDR1 is SEHNR and CDR2 FQNEAQ (reference sequence). The CDR3 contains 18 residues. In DNA form, the CDR3 reads TGTGCCAGCAGCTTCGGACTAGCGGGGACGAGCTCCTACAATGAGCAGTTCTTC. Its protein product is CASSFGLAGTSSYNEQFF. Variable domain in full (rest from reference TRBV7-9 and TRBJ2-1): DTGVSQNPRHKITKRGQNVTFRCDPISEHNRLYWYRQTLGQGPEFLTYFQNEAQLEKSRLLSDRFSAERPKGSFSTLEIQRTEQGDSAMYLCASSFGLAGTSSYNEQFFGPGTRLTVL.

Notes on this clonotype: An end of the junction does not agree with germline; a read error may underlie this. The chain employs TRBV3-1 and TRBJ2-5; 12 bases fit TRBD2. Near its end, the DNA agrees better with TRBJ2-7, so the J call may be wrong. The CDR3 extends over 16 amino acids. Germline V gene lookup returns CDR1 LGHDT and CDR2 YNNKEL (reference sequence). The CDR3 nucleotides are TGTGCCTGCAGCTACGGTTTGACTAGCGGGAGAGGCGAGCAGTACTTC. This translates into CACSYGLTSGRGEQYF.

The chain joins TRBV10-3 to TRBJ1-4; D possibly corresponds to TRBD1 (6 bases). From germline, CDR1 is ENHRY and CDR2 SYGVKD. The CDR3 covers 15 residues. The CDR3 loop is CAARGRELRGEKLFF. The CDR3 DNA is TGTGCTGCCCGGGGGCGGGAGCTAAGGGGCGAAAAACTGTTTTTT.

V gene TRBV28 combines with J gene TRBJ1-4; D uncertain. CDR1 and CDR2 from the germline V gene are MDHEN and SYDVKM. Trimming took off 4 bases at V and 0 bases at J, with 6 bases between the two ends. The CDR3 extends over 14 amino acids. The DNA of the CDR3 is TGTGCCAGCAGTTCCGGGACAACTAATGAAAAACTGTTTTTT. It specifies CASSSGTTNEKLFF.

This chain connects TRBV9 to TRBJ2-4; D may be TRBD2 (6 bases). V lost 0 bases to trimming and J lost 13 bases, with 17 bases between them. The CDR3 contains 14 residues. The germline V gene has CDR1 SGDLS and CDR2 YYNGEE. The CDR3 sequence: CASSVGRARDPQYF. The CDR3 DNA sequence: TGTGCCAGCAGCGTAGGGAGGGCAAGAGACCCCCAGTACTTC.

Notes on this clonotype: The junction departs from the called germline gene at one end, perhaps through a read error. The chain carries TRBV20-1 and TRBJ2-1; D gene ambiguous. CDR3 size: 15 residues. Germline CDR1 DFQATT, CDR2 SNEGSKA (reference sequence). The CDR3 DNA reads TGCAGTGCTAGTCTTTCCCTGAGCTCCCACAATGAGCAGTTCTTC. It is translated as CSASLSLSSHNEQFF.

V and J are TRBV28 and TRBJ2-1; D possibly corresponds to TRBD2 (5 bases). V lost 3 bases to trimming and J lost 7 bases, with 10 bases between them. The germline CDR1 and CDR2 sequences are MDHEN and SYDVKM. The CDR3 sequence is 13 residues long. CDR3 amino acids: CASSFGEPNEQFF. The CDR3 bases are TGTGCCAGCAGTTTTGGGGAGCCTAATGAGCAGTTCTTC.

The sample holds many counts of this clonotype. V usage is TRBV20-1 and J usage is TRBJ2-7; 12 bases map to TRBD2. There are 16 residues in the CDR3. Germline CDR1 DFQATT, CDR2 SNEGSKA (reference sequence). V lost 5 bases to trimming and J lost 1 base; unmatched junction nucleotides: 9. This CDR3 reads CSARPGLAGLSYEQYF. CDR3 bases: TGCAGTGCTCGACCGGGACTAGCGGGTTTATCCTACGAGCAGTACTTC.

Points on this clonotype: This could be a read error, since a much larger clone is one nucleotide away. This sequence joins TRBV6-1 and TRBJ1-1; D gene unclear. Germline V gene data show CDR1 as MNHNS and CDR2 as SASEGT. The CDR3 has 13 residues. The CDR3 nucleotides are TGTGCCAGCAGTGAAACCTTGCCCACTGAAGTTTTCTTT. Translated: CASSETLPTEVFF.